The rows below give T cell receptor beta chains drawn from one sample of a study of CD8 T cells in Susac syndrome. Each CDR3 protein gets one entry after TCRdb re-called the immunoSEQ multiplex PCR reads with MiXCR. The profile shows 180,000 or so distinct CDR3 sequences, around 95% of them singletons. Sequences were obtained from CD4+ T cells from PBMCs. All receptors come from a human donor with multiple sclerosis. Both conserved end residues are part of each CDR3. Each record gives: clone size, J gene, V gene, D gene, CDR3 DNA, CDR3 protein. D genes are given only for firm matches. Clone size appears in some rows only: once, few, many, or a class for an expanded clone.

clone size: NA
J gene: TRBJ2-1
V gene: TRBV20-1
D gene: TRBD1
CDR3 DNA: TGCAGTGCGCCCGACAGGGTGGGAGCCCTCTACAATGAGCAGTTCTTC
CDR3 protein: CSAPDRVGALYNEQFF

clone size: NA
J gene: TRBJ1-5
V gene: TRBV12-3/TRBV12-4
D gene: NA
CDR3 DNA: TGTGCCAGCAGTTTAGGGGGAGGGCAGGGATCACAGCCCCAGCATTTT
CDR3 protein: CASSLGGGQGSQPQHF

clone size: NA
J gene: TRBJ2-5
V gene: TRBV20-1
D gene: NA
CDR3 DNA: TGCAGTGCTAGGCAAGAGACCCAGTACTTC
CDR3 protein: CSARQETQYF

clone size: NA
J gene: TRBJ2-3
V gene: TRBV29-1
D gene: NA
CDR3 DNA: TGCAGCGTTGGGACAGGAGGGGATACGCAGTATTTT
CDR3 protein: CSVGTGGDTQYF

clone size: NA
J gene: TRBJ2-3
V gene: TRBV12-3/TRBV12-4
D gene: NA
CDR3 DNA: TGTGCCAGCAGTACGCCCGGGGCAGATACGCAGTATTTT
CDR3 protein: CASSTPGADTQYF

clone size: NA
J gene: TRBJ2-7
V gene: TRBV5-1
D gene: TRBD2
CDR3 DNA: TGCGCCAGCAGCTTGGTCCCGGGGGGCTCCTACGAGCAGTACTTC
CDR3 protein: CASSLVPGGSYEQYF

clone size: few
J gene: TRBJ1-2
V gene: TRBV30
D gene: NA
CDR3 DNA: TGTGCCTGGCAGAGCAGAGCTAACTATGGCTACACCTTC
CDR3 protein: CAWQSRANYGYTF

clone size: NA
J gene: TRBJ2-5
V gene: TRBV29-1
D gene: NA
CDR3 DNA: TGCAGCGTTGCACAGACAAGCCAAGAGACCCAGTACTTC
CDR3 protein: CSVAQTSQETQYF

clone size: NA
J gene: TRBJ2-3
V gene: TRBV7-9
D gene: TRBD1
CDR3 DNA: TGTGCCAGCAGCCCCCGGACAGGGGGCCGAGATACGCAGTATTTT
CDR3 protein: CASSPRTGGRDTQYF

clone size: NA
J gene: TRBJ2-3
V gene: TRBV6-5
D gene: NA
CDR3 DNA: TGTGCCAGCAGCTCTTTAGATACGCAGTATTTT
CDR3 protein: CASSSLDTQYF

clone size: NA
J gene: TRBJ1-6
V gene: TRBV20-1
D gene: NA
CDR3 DNA: TGCAGTGCTAGTCAGGGAGGGGGGTCACCCCTCCACTTT
CDR3 protein: CSASQGGGSPLHF

clone size: NA
J gene: TRBJ2-5
V gene: TRBV2
D gene: NA
CDR3 DNA: TGTGCCAGCAGGGAGACTACAGGGAGGATGAAGACCCAGTACTTC
CDR3 protein: CASRETTGRMKTQYF

clone size: NA
J gene: TRBJ2-7
V gene: TRBV3-1
D gene: NA
CDR3 DNA: TGTGCCAGCAGCCAAGTCTTGGGTTACTACGAGCAGTACTTC
CDR3 protein: CASSQVLGYYEQYF

clone size: NA
J gene: TRBJ2-7
V gene: TRBV7-2
D gene: NA
CDR3 DNA: TGTGCCAGCAGCTTAGTCCCGGGGTGGGGCGAGCAGTACTTC
CDR3 protein: CASSLVPGWGEQYF